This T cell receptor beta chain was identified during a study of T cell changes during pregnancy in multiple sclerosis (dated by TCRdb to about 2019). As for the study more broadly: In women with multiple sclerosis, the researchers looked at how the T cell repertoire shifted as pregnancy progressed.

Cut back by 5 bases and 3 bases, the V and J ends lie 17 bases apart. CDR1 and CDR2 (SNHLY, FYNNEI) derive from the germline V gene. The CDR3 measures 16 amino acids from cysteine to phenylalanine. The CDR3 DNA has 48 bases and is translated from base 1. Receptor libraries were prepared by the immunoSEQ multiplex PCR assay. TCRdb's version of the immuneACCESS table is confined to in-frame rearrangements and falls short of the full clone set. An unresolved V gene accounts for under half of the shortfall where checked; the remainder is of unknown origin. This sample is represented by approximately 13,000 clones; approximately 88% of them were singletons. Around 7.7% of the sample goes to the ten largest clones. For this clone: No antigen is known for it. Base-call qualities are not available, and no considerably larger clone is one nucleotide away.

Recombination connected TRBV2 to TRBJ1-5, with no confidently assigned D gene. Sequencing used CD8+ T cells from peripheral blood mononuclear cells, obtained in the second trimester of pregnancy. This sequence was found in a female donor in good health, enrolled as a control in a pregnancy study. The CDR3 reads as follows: CASSFRKRADNQPQHF. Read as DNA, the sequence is TGTGCCAGCAGTTTTCGTAAGCGGGCAGACAATCAGCCCCAGCATTTT.